Listed here are 21 T cell receptor beta chains from one sample, sequenced in a study of blood T cell repertoires in COVID-19. Method: immunoSEQ multiplex PCR; TCRdb's copy keeps in-frame clones and lacks some. The data hold 300,000 to 500,000 clones, with approximately 88% observed a single time. The sample consisted of PBMCs or T cells enriched from blood (not recorded which). Receptors were obtained from a woman in her thirties or forties with acute COVID-19.

This clone was observed a handful of times. Additional DNA sequences in this sample encode the identical CDR3. The genes are TRBV6-5 and TRBJ1-1; the match to TRBD1 covers 7 bases. Unmatched junction bases numbered 2, after V lost 6 bases and J lost 1 base. The CDR3 runs 13 residues. Germline V lookup: CDR1 MNHEY, CDR2 SVGAGI. In DNA, the CDR3 is TGTGCCAGCAGCAGGACAGGGAACACTGAAGCTTTCTTT. Translation gives CASSRTGNTEAFF.

V is TRBV4-1 and J is TRBJ2-3, with 15 bases aligning to TRBD2. Germline lookup yields CDR1 MGHRA and CDR2 YSYEKL. Trimming cost V 4 bases and J 8 bases; bases outside gene matches: 7. The CDR3 runs 16 residues. CDR3 residues: CASSRGLAGGVGTQYF. The CDR3 nucleotides read TGCGCCAGCAGCCGAGGACTAGCGGGGGGGGTTGGTACGCAGTATTTT.

This chain joins TRBV18 and TRBJ1-3; the D gene is possibly TRBD1 (6 bases). The V gene lost 2 bases and the J gene lost 1 base, with 15 bases spanning the gap. The germline V gene has CDR1 KGHSH and CDR2 LQKENI. The CDR3 has 17 amino acids. CDR3: CASSPSRQALSGNTIYF. CDR3 nucleotide sequence: TGTGCCAGCTCACCATCCCGACAGGCGTTATCTGGAAACACCATATATTTT.

The V call is TRBV10-3, the J call TRBJ1-1, with 8 bases fitting TRBD1. With V trimmed by 7 bases and J by 3 bases, 4 bases remained unmatched. This CDR3 comprises 13 residues. Germline assignment: CDR1 ENHRY and CDR2 SYGVKD. The CDR3 DNA is TGTGCCATCAATTCACAGGGGGACACTGAAGCTTTCTTT. It encodes CAINSQGDTEAFF.

The V and J genes are TRBV11-2 and TRBJ1-1, with 7 positions matching TRBD1. CDR1 and CDR2 from the germline V gene are SGHAT and FQNNGV. V lost 6 bases and J lost 4; bases outside the gene matches: 11. The CDR3 contains 15 residues. DNA of the CDR3: TGTGCCAGCAGTCGGAGACAGGGCTTAATCACTGAAGCTTTCTTT. Translated: CASSRRQGLITEAFF.

This chain connects TRBV19 to TRBJ2-3; D ambiguous. The CDR3 totals 16 residues. Germline values: CDR1 LNHDA, CDR2 SQIVND (reference sequence). V gave up 2 bases and J gave up 2 bases, with 14 bases separating them. CDR3 amino acids: CASSISGPHPTDTQYF. CDR3 sequence (DNA): TGTGCCAGTAGTATATCAGGCCCACACCCCACAGATACGCAGTATTTT.

The chain employs TRBV2 and TRBJ1-6; 9 nucleotides match TRBD1. Germline CDR1 reads SNHLY; CDR2 reads FYNNEI. The CDR3 is 12 amino acids. V dropped 8 bases and J dropped 10; count of bases not matched to a gene: 3. CDR3 coding DNA: TGTGCCAGCTCCGGGACAGGGTCACCCCTCCACTTT. Its translation: CASSGTGSPLHF.

The chain has TRBV5-1 and TRBJ2-3, with D perhaps TRBD2 (6 bases). This CDR3 is 17 amino acids long. The germline V gene encodes CDR1 SGHRS and CDR2 YFSETQ. The ends were cut back, 4 bases at V and 2 bases at J, with 20 bases in the middle. The CDR3 nucleotides read TGCGCCAGCAGCGTCGAATCCGGGACTGGGTTCACAGATACGCAGTATTTT. Protein sequence: CASSVESGTGFTDTQYF.

The chain couples TRBV6-5 to TRBJ2-1; 8 nucleotides agree with TRBD2. Germline values: CDR1 MNHEY, CDR2 SVGAGI. The CDR3 contains 14 residues. J gave up 8 bases and V 2 bases, and 5 bases lay outside the gene matches. CDR3 bases: TGTGCCAGCAGTTACACCCGGGGGGGCGATGAGCAGTTCTTC. This codes for CASSYTRGGDEQFF.

The chain links TRBV5-5 to TRBJ2-3; D is possibly TRBD1 (6 bases). The CDR3 is made up of 16 amino acids. The V end was cut by 5 bases, the J end by 4 bases, with 20 bases between. In germline, CDR1 is SGHKS, CDR2 YYEKEE (reference sequence). The CDR3 here is CASSRTTTGMADTQYF. CDR3 bases: TGTGCCAGCAGTCGGACCACTACAGGGATGGCAGATACGCAGTATTTT.

J is TRBJ2-1 and V is TRBV2; 11 nucleotides align to TRBD1. V dropped 4 bases and J dropped 8; count of bases not matched to a gene: 10. Germline loops: CDR1 SNHLY, CDR2 FYNNEI. This CDR3 is built from 16 residues. The CDR3 reads CASSGWGTGGTHEQFF. The DNA for the CDR3 is TGTGCCAGCAGTGGGTGGGGGACAGGGGGAACACATGAGCAGTTCTTC.

This chain joins TRBV4-2 and TRBJ1-2; TRBD1 might be the D (6 bases). Deletions cut 0 bases from V and 8 bases from J, with 13 bases between. Germline V gene data show CDR1 as LGHNA and CDR2 as YNFKEQ. The CDR3 is 14 amino acids. The chain's CDR3 is CASSQEQGHVGYTF. The CDR3 DNA is TGTGCCAGCAGCCAAGAGCAGGGACATGTGGGCTACACCTTC.

The chain links TRBV15 to TRBJ2-3, with D perhaps matching TRBD1 (6 bases). With 4 bases removed from V and 2 bases from J, the gap between germline ends came to 13 bases. Germline values: CDR1 LNHNV, CDR2 YYDKDF (reference sequence). CDR3 length equals 15 residues. The CDR3 spells CATSTLRDITDTQYF. The CDR3 nucleotides are TGTGCCACCAGCACGTTACGGGACATCACAGATACGCAGTATTTT.

V and J are TRBV7-8 and TRBJ2-7, with a possible D match to TRBD1 (6 bases). CDR3 length equals 15 residues. Looked up from germline, CDR1 is SGHVS and CDR2 is FQNEAQ. V was shortened by 4 bases and J by 0 bases, with 13 bases between the two germline ends. This chain's CDR3 is CASSYWTDYSYEQYF. CDR3 nucleotide sequence: TGTGCCAGCAGCTACTGGACAGATTACTCCTACGAGCAGTACTTC. The full variable domain, with the rest looked up from reference TRBV7-8 and TRBJ2-7, is GAGVSQSPRYKVAKRGQDVALRCDPISGHVSLFWYQQALGQGPEFLTYFQNEAQLDKSGLPSDRFFAERPEGSVSTLKIQRTQQEDSAVYLCASSYWTDYSYEQYFGPGTRLTVT.

The chain links TRBV29-1 to TRBJ2-1, with 14 bases fitting TRBD2. This CDR3 has 14 residues. The germline V gene encodes CDR1 SQVTM and CDR2 ANQGSEA. The trim removed 7 bases at V and 7 bases at J, leaving 6 bases unmatched. The CDR3 DNA reads as TGCAGCGCTTCGACTAGCGGGGGGGCGAATGAGCAGTTCTTC. Translation gives CSASTSGGANEQFF.

The chain is built from TRBV10-2 and TRBJ1-1; D call uncertain. Germline loops: CDR1 WSHSY, CDR2 SAAADI. The germline V and J ends were trimmed by 4 bases and 0 bases, with 6 bases remaining between them. The CDR3 runs to 13 residues. The CDR3 nucleotides are TGCGCCAGCAGTGCCCAGTTGAACACTGAAGCTTTCTTT. Protein: CASSAQLNTEAFF.

The gene calls are TRBV19 and TRBJ1-5, with a weak D call TRBD1 (6 bases). The CDR3 is 13 residues long. The V end was cut by 10 bases, the J end by 4 bases, with 14 bases between. Germline CDR1 reads LNHDA; CDR2 reads SQIVND (reference sequence). The CDR3 DNA reads as TGTGCCACTAGGGACATCCGGAATCAGCCCCAGCATTTT. Its translation: CATRDIRNQPQHF.

The gene calls are TRBV5-4 and TRBJ1-2; TRBD1 matches 8 bases. This CDR3 contains 15 residues. The trim removed 7 bases at V and 0 bases at J, leaving 8 bases unmatched. Germline lookup yields CDR1 SGHNT and CDR2 YYREEE (reference sequence). CDR3 DNA sequence: TGTGCCAGCGGACAGGGTGGACCTACTAACTATGGCTACACCTTC. The encoded protein is CASGQGGPTNYGYTF.

CDR3 DNA sequence: TGTGCCAGCAGTGAGTTAGGGGTGAAAGCCCAGCATTTT. Its protein is CASSELGVKAQHF. V usage is TRBV6-1 and J usage is TRBJ1-5, with D possibly TRBD1 on 5 matching bases. The V and J ends lost 3 bases and 11 bases respectively, with 14 bases between them. Germline CDR1 reads MNHNS; CDR2 reads SASEGT. The CDR3 spans 13 residues.

This clone was picked up one time. The chain recombines TRBV6-5 with TRBJ1-1; possible D gene TRBD1, 6 bases. The CDR3 covers 15 residues. V was cut by 2 bases and J by 2 bases, with 12 bases left in between. Germline V gene lookup returns CDR1 MNHEY and CDR2 SVGAGI. CDR3 sequence: CASSYSGGTNTEAFF. CDR3 nucleotides: TGTGCCAGCAGTTACAGTGGGGGCACAAACACTGAAGCTTTCTTT.

CDR3: CASSPQWASGGQETQYF. The CDR3 nucleotides are TGCGCCAGCAGCCCACAATGGGCTAGCGGGGGGCAAGAGACCCAGTACTTC. The chain recombines TRBV4-1 with TRBJ2-5; TRBD2 agrees at 11 bases. CDR3 size: 17 residues. The V gene end was trimmed by 4 bases and the J gene end by 2 bases; junction bases not matched to a gene: 9. Germline assignment: CDR1 MGHRA and CDR2 YSYEKL.